This T cell receptor beta chain emerged from a study of OX40 agonist ivuxolimab in advanced cancers. Some background on the complete study: The costimulatory receptor OX40 (CD134) was targeted by ivuxolimab, a fully human IgG2 agonistic monoclonal antibody. Partial responses occurred in three dose-escalation patients, of whom one had hepatocellular carcinoma and two had cutaneous melanoma. The dose-escalation cohort was about 86% male with a mean age of roughly 60 years, ranging from roughly 20 to 80. Prior anti-PD-1, anti-PD-L1 or anti-CTLA-4 therapy was permitted, and approximately 41% of dose-escalation patients had received checkpoint inhibitors. Peripheral TCRbeta sequencing aimed to test whether ivuxolimab altered TCR sequence diversity and caused clonal T-cell expansion. The paper reports the monotherapy dose-escalation portion (N = 52 patients) of the phase I ivuxolimab trial. Intravenous ivuxolimab was administered to patients every 2 weeks at six dose levels: 0.01, 0.1, 0.3, 1.5, 3 and 10 mg/kg. Of the approximately 54 patients in dose escalation, 19 had hepatocellular carcinoma, approximately 15 had melanoma, 9 had renal cell carcinoma and 9 had head and neck cancer.

In the case of this clone: It lacks a known antigen. No clone much larger than this one lies a single base away; base qualities are absent.

The CDR3 starts with the cysteine, ends with the phenylalanine, and has 15 residues. The read is trimmed to its CDR3 DNA, 45 bases read in frame from base 1. The trim is 6 bases for V and 2 bases for J, with a gap of 17 bases between the germline ends. As encoded in the germline V gene, CDR1 is SGHRS while CDR2 is YFSETQ. Findings and caveats that apply to the study as a whole: Antigen specificity was not determined for the clonally expanded peripheral T cells. Low levels of normalized T-cell clonal expansion were also seen in some patients who did not respond. After ivuxolimab, expanded clones were on average more numerous among CD8+ T cells than among CD4+ T cells. In the 0.1-3.0 mg/kg groups, partial responders had among the lowest normalized peripheral clonal expansion, particularly in CD8+ T cells. At doses from 0.1 to 3.0 mg/kg, clonal expansion was seen in both CD4+ and CD8+ blood T cells between baseline and week 6.

For sequencing of the TCRbeta CDR3 region, genomic DNA was extracted from the sorted cells. TCRbeta CDR3 regions were sequenced using the immunoSEQ Assay. TCRdb limited this immuneACCESS table to in-frame rearrangements with V and J called. A share of clones is missing; checked studies link under half to unresolved V genes, and the rest is unexplained. In this sample the table shows roughly 67,000 clones, 88% of which occur a single time. The ten largest make up over 0.75% of the sample. Patients with a history of autoimmune disease or receiving systemic immunosuppression were excluded from the trial. In every dose cohort, peripheral blood was drawn for TCR sequencing at baseline, cycle 4 day 1, and cycle 7 day 1. Samples came from an open-label, multicenter, first-in-human phase I dose-escalation trial of ivuxolimab. Adults with locally advanced or metastatic head and neck squamous cell, hepatocellular, melanoma or renal cell carcinoma were enrolled in the trial. Before TCR sequencing, CD4+ T cells and CD8+ T cells from peripheral blood were sorted into separate populations.

The input for sequencing was CD4+ or CD8+ T cells sorted from blood, taken in a trial of the OX40 agonist ivuxolimab. This chain is built from TRBV5-1 and TRBJ1-2; no D segment can be confidently identified. The origin of this receptor is an adult with an advanced solid tumor such as melanoma, head and neck, liver or kidney cancer. The nucleotide sequence reads as follows: TGCGCCAGCACGAGGGAGGGAGGCTCGAACTATGGCTACACCTTC. Its product reads: CASTREGGSNYGYTF.